Below, 27 T cell receptor beta chains from the same sample are listed, as sequenced in a study of blood T cells in healthy people across ages. Then a second PCR, running roughly 7 to 12 cycles, was carried out with a sample-barcoded 5' primer and a J-beta primer mix. TCRdb used MiXCR to reprocess the 5' RACE reads, holding one entry per CDR3 protein. The sample holds over 450,000 distinct CDR3 sequences, approximately 25% seen once. These records were also assigned to another study, of T cells of mothers and their children.

Sequencing was carried out using blood. Receptor source: a boy younger than 18 in good health.

This clonotype was observed a single time. The chain recombines TRBV27 with TRBJ1-1; 9 nucleotides line up with TRBD1. Germline V CDR1 and CDR2: MNHEY, SMNVEV (reference sequence). V lost 6 bases and J lost 0; bases outside the gene matches: 11. CDR3 length equals 17 residues. The CDR3 is CASRYRGRGSMNTEAFF. The CDR3 DNA reads as TGTGCCAGCAGGTACAGGGGGCGCGGGTCCATGAACACTGAAGCTTTCTTT.

This clonotype was found a few times. This chain connects TRBV29-1 to TRBJ2-3, with D maybe TRBD2 (6 bases). The length of the CDR3 is 17 residues. Germline V lookup: CDR1 SQVTM, CDR2 ANQGSEA. Trimming shortened V by 8 bases and J by 0 bases, and 24 bases separated the two germline ends. CDR3 in amino acids: CSLAGRRGSSSTDTQYF. CDR3 coding DNA: TGCAGCCTGGCGGGGCGGCGCGGGTCGAGCAGCACAGATACGCAGTATTTT.

The rearrangement joins TRBV4-3 to TRBJ1-2; D remains unclear. The V gene lost 0 bases and the J gene lost 6 bases, with 11 bases spanning the gap. Germline assignment: CDR1 LGHNA and CDR2 YSLEER. The CDR3 extends over 14 amino acids. This chain's CDR3 is CASSQEREVDGYTF. CDR3 nucleotides: TGCGCCAGCAGCCAAGAGAGGGAGGTGGATGGCTACACCTTC.

This clonotype occurred many times. The rearrangement uses TRBV7-8 and TRBJ2-5; D gene unclear. The CDR3 extends over 11 amino acids. Trimming shortened V by 7 bases and J by 5 bases, and 8 bases separated the two germline ends. The V gene's germline CDR1 is SGHVS and CDR2 FQNEAQ. Here the CDR3 reads CASKGTETQYF. The DNA of the CDR3 is TGTGCCAGCAAGGGTACGGAGACCCAGTACTTC.

This clonotype has just a few counts. V is TRBV28 and J is TRBJ2-5; D is undetermined. The J call may be mistaken, given a closer DNA end match to TRBJ2-7. Germline CDR1 and CDR2: MDHEN and SYDVKM. This CDR3 is built from 11 residues. The CDR3 sequence: CATWSSYEQYF. The CDR3, as DNA: TGTGCCACCTGGAGCTCCTACGAGCAGTACTTC.

This chain connects TRBV20-1 to TRBJ2-7, with 9 nucleotides matching TRBD1. CDR3 length: 14 residues. The ends lost 4 bases at V and 6 bases at J; junction bases unmatched: 10. Germline V gene data show CDR1 as DFQATT and CDR2 as SNEGSKA (reference sequence). CDR3 region: CSANVVDRGGEQYF. In DNA form, the CDR3 reads TGCAGTGCTAATGTGGTGGACAGGGGTGGCGAGCAGTACTTC.

J is TRBJ2-3 and V is TRBV20-1; either TRBD1 or TRBD2 may fit D (6 bases each). The CDR3 is made up of 18 amino acids. Germline CDR1 DFQATT, CDR2 SNEGSKA (reference sequence). The CDR3 is CSAPSLGGDHSSTDTQYF. DNA of the CDR3: TGCAGCGCCCCCTCCTTGGGGGGCGACCATTCTAGCACAGATACGCAGTATTTT.

The rearrangement uses TRBV12-3 or TRBV12-4 and TRBJ2-3; 8 bases agree with TRBD2. This CDR3 is built from 15 residues. V was pared by 7 bases and J by 2 bases, with 8 bases of the junction left unmatched. CDR3 nucleotide sequence: TGTGCCAGCACCACTAGCGGAAGCTACACAGATACGCAGTATTTT. This translates into CASTTSGSYTDTQYF.

The chain combines TRBV6-5 with TRBJ1-4; D is perhaps TRBD1 (6 bases). V was clipped by 2 bases and J by 8 bases, with 12 bases between them. This CDR3 has 14 amino acids. Germline lookup yields CDR1 MNHEY and CDR2 SVGAGI. DNA of the CDR3: TGTGCCAGCAGTTACGGCAGGGGCAGGGAAAAACTGTTTTTT. It translates to CASSYGRGREKLFF.

With regard to this clonotype: Compared with germline, one end of the junction differs, possibly owing to a read error. The J gene is TRBJ1-5, the V gene TRBV6-5; tentatively, D is TRBD1 (6 bases). CDR3 length: 13 residues. In germline, CDR1 is MNHEY, CDR2 SVGAGI. This CDR3 is CASSFPGAQRQHF. The CDR3, as DNA: TGTGCCAGCAGTTTCCCAGGGGCCCAGCGCCAGCATTTT.

Worth noting for this clonotype: At one end the junction does not follow the germline gene, possibly because of a read error. The rearrangement uses TRBV24-1 and TRBJ2-2, with TRBD2 matching over 9 bases. CDR1 is KGHDR and CDR2 is SFDVKD in the germline V gene. The CDR3 has 14 residues. Here the CDR3 reads CATSGTSDTGALFF. The CDR3 nucleotides are TGTGCCACCAGTGGGACTAGCGACACCGGGGCGCTGTTTTTT.

This clonotype was detected only a few times. This chain joins TRBV12-3 or TRBV12-4 and TRBJ1-5, with D possibly being TRBD1 (6 bases). CDR3 length: 15 amino acids. V shed 4 bases and J shed 0 bases, with 10 bases lying between them. CDR3 DNA: TGTGCCAGCAGTTCAGGACAGATTAGCAATCAGCCCCAGCATTTT. It translates to CASSSGQISNQPQHF.

For this clonotype: One end of the junction does not line up with germline, which may come from a read error. This chain connects TRBV29-1 to TRBJ1-2; weak D call: TRBD1 (6 bases). From germline, CDR1 is SQVTM and CDR2 ANQGSEA. CDR3 length equals 13 residues. The CDR3 DNA follows: TGCAGCGTCGAAGTTACAGGGCCGGATGGCTACACCTTC. This codes for CSVEVTGPDGYTF.

There are a few counts of this clonotype. The chain couples TRBV12-3 or TRBV12-4 to TRBJ1-2, with D maybe TRBD1 (5 bases). The CDR3 sequence is 15 residues long. Trimming took 3 bases from V and 2 from J, leaving 13 bases between them. The DNA of the CDR3 is TGTGCCAGCAGTTTCATAGACAGACCCAACTATGGCTACACCTTC. Amino acids: CASSFIDRPNYGYTF.

V usage is TRBV4-1 and J usage is TRBJ2-7; D possibly uses TRBD1 or TRBD2 (5 bases each). Between the trimmed V and J ends, which lost 4 bases and 3 bases, there was a span of 13 bases. Germline assignment: CDR1 MGHRA and CDR2 YSYEKL. CDR3 size: 14 residues. The CDR3 is CASSPKGSHYEQYF. The CDR3, as DNA: TGCGCCAGCAGCCCCAAGGGGAGCCACTACGAGCAGTACTTC.

This chain connects TRBV5-1 to TRBJ2-4, with D possibly TRBD2 on 6 matching bases. Germline-derived CDR1 and CDR2 are SGHRS and YFSETQ. V was clipped by 4 bases and J by 2 bases, with 10 bases between them. There are 14 residues in the CDR3. This CDR3 reads CASSAEGPKNIQYF. The DNA for the CDR3 is TGCGCCAGCAGCGCGGAGGGCCCCAAAAACATTCAGTACTTC.

The sample holds a few counts of this clonotype. The J gene is TRBJ2-1, the V gene TRBV4-2, with D perhaps TRBD1 or TRBD2 (5 bases each). Germline loops: CDR1 LGHNA, CDR2 YNFKEQ. The CDR3 totals 19 residues. V lost 1 base and J lost 9, with 28 bases in between. CDR3 sequence reads: CASSQAVRWGGSWDLEQFF. In DNA, the CDR3 is TGTGCCAGCAGCCAAGCGGTGAGGTGGGGTGGGAGCTGGGACCTTGAGCAGTTCTTC.

This clonotype was counted between two and nine times. CDR3 protein: CSASGSGSIADTQYF. For the CDR3, the DNA is TGCAGTGCCTCGGGTAGCGGGAGTATCGCAGATACGCAGTATTTT. The V and J genes are TRBV20-1 and TRBJ2-3; 9 nucleotides match TRBD2. Germline assignment: CDR1 DFQATT and CDR2 SNEGSKA (reference sequence). This CDR3 has 15 amino acids. V trimming: 6 bases; J trimming: 4 bases; junction bases outside the gene matches: 11.

The table lists this clonotype with a few counts. The rearrangement links TRBV7-2 to TRBJ2-7; D may be TRBD1 (6 bases). This CDR3 spans 11 amino acids. The V end was cut by 5 bases, the J end by 9 bases, with 11 bases between. Germline V lookup: CDR1 SGHTA, CDR2 FQGNSA. Here the CDR3 reads CASSRDIGQYF. For the CDR3, the DNA is TGTGCCAGCAGCCGGGACATTGGGCAGTACTTC.

This chain links TRBV4-1 with TRBJ2-5, with D hard to call. The J call is doubtful: the DNA matches TRBJ2-7 better. The CDR3 is 14 residues long. In germline, CDR1 is MGHRA, CDR2 YSYEKL. The CDR3, as DNA: TGCGCCAGCAGCCAAGTTCTAGTCTCCTACGAGCAGTACTTC. It encodes CASSQVLVSYEQYF.

J is TRBJ1-1 and V is TRBV3-1; TRBD1 is a possible D gene (5 bases). Per the germline V gene, CDR1 is LGHDT and CDR2 is YNNKEL (reference sequence). V lost 5 bases and J lost 3, with 10 bases in between. The CDR3 sequence is 13 residues long. In DNA form, the CDR3 reads TGTGCCAGCAGCGGGGGGTGGGACACTGAAGCTTTCTTT. Amino acids: CASSGGWDTEAFF.

The chain links TRBV9 to TRBJ2-7; D might be TRBD1 (7 bases). The CDR3 totals 14 residues. Germline CDR1 and CDR2: SGDLS and YYNGEE. Trimming took off 0 bases at V and 4 bases at J, with 11 bases between the two ends. Here the CDR3 reads CASSVDQGGYEQYF. The CDR3 bases are TGTGCCAGCAGCGTAGATCAGGGGGGATACGAGCAGTACTTC. Full variable domain (rest looked up from reference TRBV9 and TRBJ2-7): DSGVTQTPKHLITATGQRVTLRCSPRSGDLSVYWYQQSLDQGLQFLIQYYNGEERAKGNILERFSAQQFPDLHSELNLSSLELGDSALYFCASSVDQGGYEQYFGPGTRLTVT.

There are a few counts of this clonotype. Here the CDR3 DNA reads TGTGCCAGCAGCTTAAGGACTCTCGCCGGCAATGAGCAGTTCTTC. It codes for CASSLRTLAGNEQFF. The chain uses TRBV7-2 and TRBJ2-5; possible D gene TRBD2, 5 bases. Matching the DNA end better, TRBJ2-1 makes the J call doubtful. CDR3 length: 15 amino acids. CDR1 and CDR2 from the germline V gene are SGHTA and FQGNSA.

The table lists this clonotype with a few counts. J is TRBJ2-1 and V is TRBV9; no firm D call. The germline CDR1 and CDR2 sequences are SGDLS and YYNGEE. The CDR3 loop spans 15 amino acids. Trimming cost V 0 bases and J 4 bases, with 11 bases left between them. CDR3 residues: CASSVALPWYNEQFF. In nucleotides, the CDR3 is TGTGCCAGCAGCGTAGCTCTTCCGTGGTACAATGAGCAGTTCTTC.

This clonotype was seen more than once but under ten times. The V gene is TRBV27, the J gene TRBJ2-2; D not certain. This CDR3 has 15 residues. The germline CDR1 and CDR2 sequences are MNHEY and SMNVEV (reference sequence). V lost 6 bases to trimming and J lost 1 base, with 12 bases between them. This CDR3 reads CASRKINENTGELFF. The CDR3 DNA reads as TGTGCCAGCAGAAAAATTAACGAGAACACCGGGGAGCTGTTTTTT.

CDR3 DNA sequence: TGTGCCAGCAGCTTCCAAAGGCTAGCGGGAATTGAGCAGTTCTTC. This codes for CASSFQRLAGIEQFF. The chain couples TRBV7-9 to TRBJ2-5, with TRBD2 matching 9 bases. The J call could be wrong; TRBJ2-1 is a better fit for the DNA end. Per the germline V gene, CDR1 is SEHNR and CDR2 is FQNEAQ (reference sequence). The CDR3 runs to 15 residues.

The chain joins TRBV7-2 to TRBJ2-3, with 7 bases matching TRBD2. Germline V CDR1 and CDR2: SGHTA, FQGNSA. V shed 5 bases and J 4 bases; nucleotides not matched to a gene: 15. CDR3 length: 17 residues. In DNA form, the CDR3 reads TGTGCCAGCAGCCCCCCTGTATGGCGGGAGAACCCAGATACGCAGTATTTT. This translates into CASSPPVWRENPDTQYF.